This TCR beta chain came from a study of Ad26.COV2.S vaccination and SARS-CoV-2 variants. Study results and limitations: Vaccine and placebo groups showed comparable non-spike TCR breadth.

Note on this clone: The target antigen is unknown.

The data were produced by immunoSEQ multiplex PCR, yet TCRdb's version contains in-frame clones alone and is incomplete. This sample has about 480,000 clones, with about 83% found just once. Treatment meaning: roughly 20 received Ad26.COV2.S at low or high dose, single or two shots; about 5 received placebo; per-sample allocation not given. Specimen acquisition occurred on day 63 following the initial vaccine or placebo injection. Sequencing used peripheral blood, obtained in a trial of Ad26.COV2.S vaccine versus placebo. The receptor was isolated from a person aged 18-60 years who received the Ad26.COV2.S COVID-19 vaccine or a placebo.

The CDR3 DNA reads TGTGCCAGCAGCCCGGGACTAGCGGGGTACAATGAGCAGTTCTTC. Amino acid sequence: CASSPGLAGYNEQFF. V usage is TRBV9 and J usage is TRBJ2-1; 13 nucleotides line up with TRBD2. There are 15 residues in the CDR3. Germline CDR1 and CDR2: SGDLS and YYNGEE. The V segment lost 4 bases and the J segment 4 bases; nucleotides outside the gene matches: 2. Using reference TRBV9 and TRBJ2-1 for the parts outside the CDR3, the full variable domain is DSGVTQTPKHLITATGQRVTLRCSPRSGDLSVYWYQQSLDQGLQFLIQYYNGEERAKGNILERFSAQQFPDLHSELNLSSLELGDSALYFCASSPGLAGYNEQFFGPGTRLTVL.